Reported below is one T cell receptor (beta chain). The data originate from a study of T cell repertoires in ileal Crohn's disease. Repertoires were generated with immunoSEQ multiplex PCR, while TCRdb's copy carries only in-frame clones and drops some. The sample includes 16,000 or so clones, around 88% of them seen just once. Germline V gene sequence: CDR1 SEHNR, CDR2 FQNEAQ (reference sequence). J gave up 0 bases and V 2 bases, and 7 bases lay outside the gene matches. The CDR3 has 19 residues. The chain uses TRBV7-9 and TRBJ2-6; the match to TRBD2 covers 10 bases. This clonotype was obtained from an adult with Crohn's disease. The material sequenced was ileal tissue. As DNA, the CDR3 is TGTGCCAGCAGCTTAAGTATGAGCGGGAGGGCCTCTGGGGCCAACGTCCTGACTTTC. Encoded protein: CASSLSMSGRASGANVLTF.